Below are 26 T cell receptor beta chains sequenced from a single sample in a study of CXCR3-negative and CXCR3-positive naive CD8 T cells. Findings and limits, study-wide: Comparison of naive cells showed more hydrophobic TRB CDR3s in CXCR3-positive than in CXCR3-negative naive cells.

TRB cDNA was prepared as libraries by UMI-labeled 5' RACE. TCRdb re-called the 5' RACE reads; every CDR3 protein appears as one record, without DNA. The sample data list 60,000 to 70,000 distinct CDR3 sequences. These receptors are not linked to any known antigen. Sequences were obtained from naive CXCR3+ CD8+ T cells from blood. Subset described: CD45RO-CCR7+CD27+CD95- naive CD8+ T cells expressing CXCR3 (TNR3+). The receptors shown here come from a human donor in good health. Some clones in this sample may be carry-over from other donors' samples.

This chain connects TRBV2 to TRBJ2-5; checking the TCRdb D call of TRBD1 is not possible without DNA. Per germline, CDR1 SNHLY and CDR2 FYNNEI. The CDR3 has 13 residues. The CDR3 spells CAGLDRDQETQYF.

The chain joins TRBV4-1 to TRBJ2-3; as DNA is missing, the TRBD2 call by TCRdb cannot be tested. This CDR3 region has 19 residues. The germline CDR1 and CDR2 sequences are MGHRA and YSYEKL. CDR3 sequence: CASSPSPYGGAIGTDTQYF.

The V call is TRBV21-1, the J call TRBJ2-7; TCRdb selects TRBD1, and the lack of DNA leaves this call unchecked. TRBV21-1 is reported as a pseudogene. This CDR3 region has 13 residues. CDR3 protein: CASSNGQRYEQYF.

The chain has TRBV12-3 or TRBV12-4 and TRBJ2-3; TCRdb's D call, TRBD2, is unchecked because there is no DNA. The CDR3 contains 15 residues. The CDR3 region is CASRGLAGRTDTQYF.

CDR3 sequence: CSASGSYTEAFF. The V and J genes are TRBV20-1 and TRBJ1-1. The CDR3 sequence is 12 residues long. Germline V gene lookup returns CDR1 DFQATT and CDR2 SNEGSKA (reference sequence).

The chain recombines TRBV6-5 with TRBJ2-5; no DNA is available, so the TRBD1 call from TCRdb remains unchecked. The germline CDR1 and CDR2 sequences are MNHEY and SVGAGI. This CDR3 is 12 amino acids long. CDR3 protein: CASSTPDETQYF.

The rearrangement links TRBV5-6 to TRBJ2-3. The CDR3 length is 15 residues. From germline, CDR1 is SGHDT and CDR2 YYEEEE. The chain's CDR3 is CASSVDSGGTDTQYF.

The CDR3 sequence is CASSLGTSAYNEQFF. The chain has TRBV11-2 and TRBJ2-1; without DNA, the TCRdb call of TRBD2 cannot be checked. Germline V CDR1 and CDR2: SGHAT, FQNNGV. The CDR3 is 15 amino acids.

V usage is TRBV12-3 or TRBV12-4 and J usage is TRBJ2-7; TCRdb reports TRBD1, a call that lacks DNA to check it against. The CDR3 spans 14 residues. The CDR3 protein is CASSFRGGAYEQYF.

The gene calls are TRBV20-1 and TRBJ2-1; the TRBD2 assignment by TCRdb is unverifiable without DNA. The V gene's germline CDR1 is DFQATT and CDR2 SNEGSKA (reference sequence). This CDR3 has 13 amino acids. The CDR3 reads CSAGTSEYNEQFF.

The chain has TRBV15 and TRBJ2-2; the D call of TRBD1 rests on TCRdb alone, since no DNA is present to check it. This CDR3 is built from 17 residues. The germline gives CDR1 LNHNV, CDR2 YYDKDF (reference sequence). The CDR3 loop reads CATSRAPAGGDTGELFF. Supplemented by reference TRBV15 and TRBJ2-2, the full variable domain reads DAMVIQNPRYQVTQFGKPVTLSCSQTLNHNVMYWYQQKSSQAPKLLFHYYDKDFNNEADTPDNFQSRRPNTSFCFLDIRSPGLGDTAMYLCATSRAPAGGDTGELFFGEGSRLTVL.

This CDR3 reads CASSWTLRGTGFQYQETQYF. The chain has TRBV12-3 or TRBV12-4 and TRBJ2-5; the D gene TCRdb calls, TRBD1, cannot be checked with no DNA. CDR3 length: 20 residues.

The chain employs TRBV21-1 and TRBJ2-5; the D call of TRBD2 rests on TCRdb alone, since no DNA is present to check it. TRBV21-1 is noted as a pseudogene. This CDR3 spans 15 amino acids. CDR3 amino acids: CASSKIYREGETQYF.

The chain employs TRBV7-3 and TRBJ2-5; with no DNA, the TCRdb D assignment of TRBD1 cannot be verified. CDR1 and CDR2 from the germline V gene are SGHTA and FQGTGA. This CDR3 is 13 amino acids long. The chain's CDR3 is CASSLLGEETQYF. Together with reference TRBV7-3 and TRBJ2-5, the CDR3 gives the full variable domain: GAGVSQTPSNKVTEKGKYVELRCDPISGHTALYWYRQSLGQGPEFLIYFQGTGAADDSGLPNDRFFAVRPEGSVSTLKIQRTERGDSAVYLCASSLLGEETQYFGPGTRLLVL.

J is TRBJ2-7 and V is TRBV6-2 or TRBV6-3; with no DNA, the TCRdb D assignment of TRBD2 cannot be verified. The CDR3 is made up of 14 amino acids. CDR1 and CDR2 from the germline V gene are MNHEY and SVGEGT. The CDR3 sequence: CASSISSGAYEQYF.

This rearrangement joins TRBV7-9 to TRBJ1-1; TCRdb's assignment of TRBD1 cannot be checked, as there is no DNA. Germline V gene lookup returns CDR1 SEHNR and CDR2 FQNEAQ (reference sequence). This CDR3 comprises 15 residues. The CDR3 loop is CASSLLVGVNTEAFF.

The chain has TRBV19 and TRBJ2-3. This CDR3 is built from 11 residues. In germline, CDR1 is LNHDA, CDR2 SQIVND (reference sequence). CDR3 loop: CASHGADTQYF. Full variable domain (rest looked up from reference TRBV19 and TRBJ2-3): DGGITQSPKYLFRKEGQNVTLSCEQNLNHDAMYWYRQDPGQGLRLIYYSQIVNDFQKGDIAEGYSVSREKKESFPLTVTSAQKNPTAFYLCASHGADTQYFGPGTRLTVL.

The rearrangement uses TRBV2 and TRBJ1-5; TCRdb returns TRBD1, unconfirmable since there is no DNA. Germline values: CDR1 SNHLY, CDR2 FYNNEI. The CDR3 length is 14 residues. CDR3 loop: CASKQGRGNQPQHF.

The V call is TRBV12-3 or TRBV12-4, the J call TRBJ2-2; TCRdb calls TRBD1, which cannot be checked without DNA. There are 17 residues in the CDR3. CDR3 region: CASSLDDRGRSTGELFF.

This chain connects TRBV4-2 to TRBJ2-2. Looked up from germline, CDR1 is LGHNA and CDR2 is YNFKEQ. This CDR3 is built from 15 residues. The CDR3 spells CASSQALDGTGELFF.

The rearrangement joins TRBV7-9 to TRBJ2-7; TCRdb outputs TRBD1, but without DNA this stays unchecked. Germline V gene lookup returns CDR1 SEHNR and CDR2 FQNEAQ (reference sequence). The CDR3 has 12 residues. CDR3 sequence reads: CASSPLGSEQYF.

The chain links TRBV9 to TRBJ1-1; as DNA is missing, the TRBD1 call by TCRdb cannot be tested. The CDR3 totals 16 residues. Germline values: CDR1 SGDLS, CDR2 YYNGEE. The CDR3 sequence: CASSVVGQDTGTEAFF. Complete variable domain (other parts from reference TRBV9 and TRBJ1-1): DSGVTQTPKHLITATGQRVTLRCSPRSGDLSVYWYQQSLDQGLQFLIQYYNGEERAKGNILERFSAQQFPDLHSELNLSSLELGDSALYFCASSVVGQDTGTEAFFGQGTRLTVV.

The rearrangement joins TRBV11-1 to TRBJ2-7; TCRdb's D call of TRBD1 is untestable without DNA. Per germline, CDR1 SGHAT and CDR2 FQDESV (reference sequence). CDR3 size: 16 residues. CDR3 amino acids: CASSLPGRTGGAEQYF.

The chain recombines TRBV25-1 with TRBJ2-7; TCRdb's D call of TRBD1 is untestable without DNA. In germline, CDR1 is MGHDK, CDR2 SYGVNS. This CDR3 comprises 13 residues. The CDR3 sequence is CASSEQGDYEQYF.

The V gene is TRBV29-1, the J gene TRBJ2-7; there is no DNA to check the TCRdb D call of TRBD1. CDR3 size: 16 residues. From germline, CDR1 is SQVTM and CDR2 ANQGSEA. CDR3 in amino acids: CSVEDRDRGNSYEQYF.

The CDR3 loop reads CASSFGGLASVNEQFF. The rearrangement links TRBV27 to TRBJ2-1; the TCRdb call, TRBD2, lacks DNA for checking. This CDR3 is 16 amino acids long. Germline assignment: CDR1 MNHEY and CDR2 SMNVEV (reference sequence).